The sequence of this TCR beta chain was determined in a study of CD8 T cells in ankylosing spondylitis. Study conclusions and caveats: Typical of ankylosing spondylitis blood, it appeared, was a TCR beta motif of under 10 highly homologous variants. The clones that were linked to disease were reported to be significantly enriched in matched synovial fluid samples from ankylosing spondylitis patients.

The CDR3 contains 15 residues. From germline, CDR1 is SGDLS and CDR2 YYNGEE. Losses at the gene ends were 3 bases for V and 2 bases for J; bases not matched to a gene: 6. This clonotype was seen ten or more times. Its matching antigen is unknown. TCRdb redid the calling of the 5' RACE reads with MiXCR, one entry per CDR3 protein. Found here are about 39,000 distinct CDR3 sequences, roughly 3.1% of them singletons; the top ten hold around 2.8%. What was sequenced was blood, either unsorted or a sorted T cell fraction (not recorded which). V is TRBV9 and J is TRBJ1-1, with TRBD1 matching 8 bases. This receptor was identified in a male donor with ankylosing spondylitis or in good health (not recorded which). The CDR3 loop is CASSEGTGPNTEAFF. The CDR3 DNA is TGTGCCAGCAGCGAGGGGACAGGACCTAACACTGAAGCTTTCTTT.